The rows below give T cell receptor beta chains drawn from one sample of a study of shared clonotypes between healthy human individuals. Only in-frame clones appear in the TCRdb table, and some are missing; sequencing was by immunoSEQ multiplex PCR. The table lists over a million clones, around 97% of them singletons. The sequencing sample was made of naive CD4+ T cells sorted from blood. These receptors all stem from a man aged 30 to 39 in good health. CDR3s include the opening cysteine and the closing phenylalanine or tryptophan. D genes are given only for firm matches. Not all rows give a size; the values are once, few, many and, for expanded clones, a class.

j_call | v_call | d_call | cdr3_length | clone_size | cdr3_nt | cdr3_aa
TRBJ2-7 | TRBV2 | . | 14 | . | TGTGCCACCGGAAGGGAGACTAACTCCTACGAGCAGTACTTC | CATGRETNSYEQYF
TRBJ2-2 | TRBV28 | TRBD2 | 16 | . | TGTGCCACCCTCCCTAGCGGGGTCGGGAGCACCGGGGAGCTGTTTTTT | CATLPSGVGSTGELFF
TRBJ2-7 | TRBV18 | . | 14 | . | TGTGCCAGCTCACCAAGGACATTCGCCTACGAGCAGTACTTC | CASSPRTFAYEQYF
TRBJ2-7 | TRBV27 | . | 13 | . | TGTGCCAGCAGCGGAGCCCCCAATACGGGGCAGTACTTC | CASSGAPNTGQYF
TRBJ1-2 | TRBV27 | TRBD1 | 14 | . | TGTGCCAGCAGCCCTGACAGGGGGTCCTATGGCTACACCTTC | CASSPDRGSYGYTF
TRBJ2-2 | TRBV15 | TRBD2 | 19 | . | TGTGCCACCAGCAGAGATGGGGCTAGCGGAGAACCTTACACCGGGGAGCTGTTTTTT | CATSRDGASGEPYTGELFF
TRBJ1-1 | TRBV29-1 | . | 14 | . | TGCAGCGTTTTTGGGGCAGGGGTAAACACTGAAGCTTTCTTT | CSVFGAGVNTEAFF
TRBJ2-2 | TRBV9 | TRBD1 | 16 | . | TGTGCCAGCAGCGAGGGACAGGGAACGAACACCGGGGAGCTGTTTTTT | CASSEGQGTNTGELFF
TRBJ2-7 | TRBV6-5 | TRBD2 | 14 | . | TGTGCCAGCAGTAGAGCGGGGGCGGTCTACGAGCAGTACTTC | CASSRAGAVYEQYF
TRBJ1-2 | TRBV11-2 | . | 12 | . | TGTGCCAGCAGCTTACGACATCATGGCTACACCTTC | CASSLRHHGYTF
TRBJ2-1 | TRBV5-1 | . | 16 | . | TGCGCCAGCAGCTTGGATAGCGGAAGCTCCTACAATGAGCAGTTCTTC | CASSLDSGSSYNEQFF
TRBJ2-3 | TRBV7-9 | . | 11 | . | TGTGCCAGCAGCGGGCGAGATACGCAGTATTTT | CASSGRDTQYF
TRBJ2-1 | TRBV7-9 | . | 18 | . | TGTGCCAGCAGCCCCTCTGCTAGCGGGACAGGGATGGGCAATGAGCAGTTCTTC | CASSPSASGTGMGNEQFF
TRBJ2-5 | TRBV5-1 | TRBD2 | 15 | . | TGCGCCAGCAGCTTGGTCGGGACTAGCGAAGAGACCCAGTACTTC | CASSLVGTSEETQYF
TRBJ2-7 | TRBV11-3 | . | 15 | . | TGTGCCAGCAGCTTGGGGGCAGGGTCTCCCTACGAGCAGTACTTC | CASSLGAGSPYEQYF
TRBJ2-1 | TRBV5-1 | . | 17 | . | TGCGCCAGCAGCTTATATACGGACCCCCTATCCTACAATGAGCAGTTCTTC | CASSLYTDPLSYNEQFF
TRBJ2-1 | TRBV9 | TRBD1 | 15 | once | TGTGCCAGCAGCTTTTGGGACAGGGGAGACAATGAGCAGTTCTTC | CASSFWDRGDNEQFF
TRBJ2-1 | TRBV23-1 | . | 17 | once | TGCGCCAGCAGATCGTCCTGGAGGGGGGGGATCTACAATGAGCAGTTCTTC | CASRSSWRGGIYNEQFF
TRBJ2-3 | TRBV2 | TRBD2 | 14 | . | TGTGCCAGTTCGCGGAGCGGGAAAGGGGATACGCAGTATTTT | CASSRSGKGDTQYF
TRBJ2-5 | TRBV15 | . | 15 | . | TGTGCCACCAGCAGAGATCGGGACCCCCTGCGGACCCAGTACTTC | CATSRDRDPLRTQYF
TRBJ2-1 | TRBV5-1 | TRBD2 | 15 | . | TGCGCCAGCAGCAATGGACTAGCGGGAGTCGGTGAGCAGTTCTTC | CASSNGLAGVGEQFF
TRBJ2-1 | TRBV11-3 | . | 14 | . | TGTGCCAGCAGTTCGGACAGACAGCTCGGTGAGCAGTTCTTC | CASSSDRQLGEQFF
TRBJ1-5 | TRBV28 | . | 13 | . | TGTGCCAGCAGTTTATCCAGGGGAGAGCCCCAGCATTTT | CASSLSRGEPQHF
TRBJ2-7 | TRBV28 | TRBD1 | 14 | . | TGTGCCAGCAGGGAACAGGGGAGTCCGTACGAGCAGTACTTC | CASREQGSPYEQYF
TRBJ2-1 | TRBV5-1 | TRBD2 | 15 | . | TGCGCCAGCAGCTTGGGACTAGCGGGAGCCGATGAGCAGTTCTTC | CASSLGLAGADEQFF
TRBJ2-1 | TRBV6-6 | . | 12 | . | TGTGCCAGCAGTTGGGAGTTACGGGAGCAGTTCTTC | CASSWELREQFF
TRBJ1-4 | TRBV29-1 | . | 13 | . | TGCAGCGTTGACGGTGGGGCCGGTGAAAAACTGTTTTTT | CSVDGGAGEKLFF
TRBJ2-3 | TRBV2 | . | 14 | . | TGTGCCAGCAGTAGACAGACTAGCACAGATACGCAGTATTTT | CASSRQTSTDTQYF
TRBJ1-3 | TRBV6-5 | . | 13 | . | TGTGCCAGCAGCCCAGACATACGCGGCACCATATATTTT | CASSPDIRGTIYF
TRBJ2-7 | TRBV5-1 | . | 15 | . | TGCGCCAGCAGCTTCGGCCAGGGGATTTTCTACGAGCAGTACTTC | CASSFGQGIFYEQYF
TRBJ2-2 | TRBV10-3 | . | 17 | . | TGTGCCATCAGTGAGTCCTCAGCGAACAAGAACACCGGGGAGCTGTTTTTT | CAISESSANKNTGELFF
TRBJ2-1 | TRBV27 | . | 15 | . | TGTGCCAGCACCTCAGGGACGGGAGTTCCTAAGGGGCAGTTCTTC | CASTSGTGVPKGQFF
TRBJ2-5 | TRBV19 | TRBD2 | 16 | . | TGTGCCAGTAGTATTACTAGCGGGAGTGGTGGAGAGACCCAGTACTTC | CASSITSGSGGETQYF
TRBJ2-5 | TRBV10-3 | TRBD2 | 16 | . | TGTGCCATCAGTGAGCCCCCTAGCGGGAGCAAAGAGACCCAGTACTTC | CAISEPPSGSKETQYF
TRBJ2-1 | TRBV28 | TRBD2 | 16 | . | TGTGCCAGCAGTACTGAGACTAGCGGGAGGGGTTATGAGCAGTTCTTC | CASSTETSGRGYEQFF
TRBJ2-7 | TRBV4-3 | . | 14 | . | TGCGCCAGCAGCCATTCCATTGGGCCCTACGAGCAGTACTTC | CASSHSIGPYEQYF
TRBJ2-7 | TRBV5-6 | . | 12 | . | TGTGCCAGCAGCTGGACCAGTTACGAGCAGTACTTC | CASSWTSYEQYF